This is a list of T cell receptor beta chains from one sample in a study of T cells after yellow fever vaccination. TCRdb redid the calling of the 5' RACE reads with MiXCR, one entry per CDR3 protein. This sample has around 310,000 distinct CDR3 sequences; 8% to 10% occur once, and the top ten carry roughly 18%. Sequencing used PBMCs, obtained on the day of the first yellow fever vaccination. These receptor sequences come from a man aged 18-30 years who received the YFV17D yellow fever vaccine. Each CDR3 is given with its conserved first and last residue. D genes are given only for firm matches. Size tells how often a clone was seen (once, few, many) or the class of an expanded clone, and some rows leave it out.

J,size,D,V,CDR3,DNA
TRBJ2-5,many,.,TRBV7-2,CASSFRDPAETQYF,TGTGCCAGCAGCTTCCGCGACCCGGCAGAGACCCAGTACTTC
TRBJ1-2,.,.,TRBV29-1,CSVITPSQGYTF,TGCAGCGTAATCACCCCGAGCCAAGGCTACACCTTC
TRBJ2-3,many,.,TRBV7-2,CASSLTHILGDTQYF,TGTGCCAGCAGCTTAACACACATCCTAGGGGATACGCAGTATTTT
TRBJ2-7,few,TRBD1,TRBV6-6,CASRVTGVYEQYF,TGTGCCAGCAGGGTTACAGGGGTTTACGAGCAGTACTTC
TRBJ2-6,few,TRBD2,TRBV15,CATSRLAGGPSGANVLTF,TGTGCCACCAGCAGGCTAGCGGGGGGCCCCTCTGGGGCCAACGTCCTGACTTTC
TRBJ2-5,.,TRBD1,TRBV28,CASSRTGNLQTQYF,TGTGCCAGCAGTAGGACAGGGAATCTACAGACCCAGTACTTC
TRBJ1-1,few,.,TRBV27,CASSLWGKEAFF,TGTGCCAGCAGTTTATGGGGTAAAGAGGCTTTCTTT
TRBJ2-3,.,.,TRBV7-3,CASSLWGLTDTQYF,TGTGCCAGCAGCTTATGGGGTCTCACAGATACGCAGTATTTT
TRBJ1-4,.,.,TRBV4-2,CASSPGRDEKLFF,TGTGCCAGCAGCCCAGGACGGGATGAAAAACTGTTTTTT
TRBJ1-1,.,.,TRBV6-2/TRBV6-3,CASSSALWGAEAFF,TGTGCCAGCAGTTCCGCACTATGGGGGGCGGAAGCTTTCTTT
TRBJ2-5,.,TRBD1,TRBV5-1,CASSFGDRGPRETQYF,TGCGCCAGCAGCTTTGGAGACAGGGGGCCTAGGGAGACCCAGTACTTC
TRBJ1-1,.,.,TRBV25-1,CASSESVKAEAFF,TGTGCCAGCAGTGAATCGGTAAAAGCTGAAGCTTTCTTT
TRBJ2-2,many,.,TRBV7-2,CASSPPRGHRTGELFF,TGTGCCAGCAGCCCCCCGAGGGGACACCGCACCGGGGAGCTGTTTTTT
TRBJ2-2,.,.,TRBV5-1,CASSSRGAPNTGELFF,TGCGCCAGCAGCTCCCGGGGGGCGCCGAACACCGGGGAGCTGTTTTTT
TRBJ1-2,few,.,TRBV15,CATSRVTNYGYTF,TGTGCCACCAGCAGAGTCACAAACTATGGCTACACCTTC